This T cell receptor beta chain appears in the sequencing data of a study of T-cell reconstitution after alpha-beta-depleted transplantation in children. The CDR3 spans 14 residues. The V end was cut by 4 bases, the J end by 7 bases, with 17 bases between. As it was prepared, the TCRbeta library received unique molecular identifiers. TCRdb reprocessed the PCR reads with MiXCR, giving one entry per CDR3 protein. The repertoire holds approximately 520,000 distinct CDR3 sequences, with about 33% as singletons. This clonotype was observed many times. The rearrangement links TRBV12-3 or TRBV12-4 to TRBJ2-7; D might be TRBD2 (5 bases). The receptor was derived from a human donor who donated a stem cell graft to a child with aplastic anemia. The source material was PBMCs from the stem cell graft donor, sampled from the stem cell graft. CDR3 bases: TGTGCCAGCAGTTCCGGGGAGACATTCGGTGAGCAGTACTTC. It encodes CASSSGETFGEQYF.